Following are 32 T cell receptor beta chains from one sample sequenced in a study of T cells expressing NK-cell markers. One entry per CDR3 protein, without DNA, is what TCRdb gives after re-calling the 5' RACE reads. This sample's clone table lists some 150,000 distinct CDR3 sequences. The material sequenced was blood T cells: a sorted CD56 or NKG2C T cell subset, CD4+ or CD8+ T cells, or bulk PBMC T cells (not recorded which). Receptors were obtained from a woman between 45 and 60 years old in good health.

The chain uses TRBV20-1 and TRBJ2-2; without DNA, the TCRdb call of TRBD1 cannot be checked. The length of the CDR3 is 13 residues. Germline V lookup: CDR1 DFQATT, CDR2 SNEGSKA (reference sequence). The CDR3 sequence is CSAETGYSGELFF.

J is TRBJ2-3 and V is TRBV9; TCRdb's D gene call, TRBD2, goes unchecked for lack of DNA. There are 14 residues in the CDR3. The germline CDR1 and CDR2 sequences are SGDLS and YYNGEE. CDR3 sequence reads: CASSTELAVDTQYF.

V gene TRBV20-1 combines with J gene TRBJ2-7; TCRdb reports TRBD1, a call that lacks DNA to check it against. Germline CDR1 and CDR2: DFQATT and SNEGSKA (reference sequence). The CDR3 contains 13 residues. CDR3 region: CSATGTGVYEQYF.

This chain connects TRBV9 to TRBJ2-1. The CDR3 has 12 residues. The germline V gene has CDR1 SGDLS and CDR2 YYNGEE. The chain's CDR3 is CASSVRKDEQFF.

The V gene is TRBV12-3 or TRBV12-4, the J gene TRBJ2-5; TCRdb returns TRBD1, unconfirmable since there is no DNA. This CDR3 contains 14 residues. Here the CDR3 reads CASNRGGPGETQYF.

The chain carries TRBV24-1 and TRBJ2-1; TCRdb gives TRBD1 as the D gene, but with no DNA this cannot be confirmed. There are 12 residues in the CDR3. Germline V lookup: CDR1 KGHDR, CDR2 SFDVKD. CDR3 loop: CATSVEGYEQFF.

The rearrangement joins TRBV30 to TRBJ2-2; TCRdb indicates TRBD1, and absent DNA this call remains unverified. The germline V gene encodes CDR1 GTSNPN and CDR2 SVGIG (reference sequence). The CDR3 consists of 15 residues. This CDR3 is CAWVHATGHLRELFF.

The rearrangement uses TRBV6-1 and TRBJ2-1. Per germline, CDR1 MNHNS and CDR2 SASEGT. This CDR3 has 16 residues. CDR3 protein: CASSDKPGDYYNEQFF.

CDR3 in amino acids: CASSIPWDRVYTEAFF. The chain uses TRBV19 and TRBJ1-1; TCRdb calls TRBD1, which cannot be checked without DNA. Germline V gene lookup returns CDR1 LNHDA and CDR2 SQIVND (reference sequence). The CDR3 is 16 amino acids.

The V and J genes are TRBV7-9 and TRBJ2-5; TCRdb selects TRBD2, and the lack of DNA leaves this call unchecked. This CDR3 contains 15 residues. From germline, CDR1 is SEHNR and CDR2 FQNEAQ (reference sequence). CDR3 region: CASSPIGRGEETQYF.

This rearrangement joins TRBV19 to TRBJ2-5; TCRdb outputs TRBD2, but without DNA this stays unchecked. CDR3 length: 13 amino acids. Germline V gene sequence: CDR1 LNHDA, CDR2 SQIVND (reference sequence). CDR3: CASGFSGSETQYF.

Here the CDR3 reads CASTDGDSSYNEQFF. The chain uses TRBV6-6 and TRBJ2-1. CDR1 and CDR2 (germline): MNHNY, SVGAGI (reference sequence). This CDR3 has 15 residues.

The CDR3 reads CASSQGGGRAQYF. V and J are TRBV4-1 and TRBJ2-3; TCRdb's D gene call, TRBD1, goes unchecked for lack of DNA. The CDR3 covers 13 residues. Germline V lookup: CDR1 MGHRA, CDR2 YSYEKL.

The chain carries TRBV6-5 and TRBJ1-6. Germline CDR1 MNHEY, CDR2 SVGAGI. The CDR3 is 12 amino acids. This chain's CDR3 is CASSYGDSSLHF.

This chain connects TRBV12-3 or TRBV12-4 to TRBJ2-1; without DNA, the TCRdb call of TRBD2 cannot be checked. The CDR3 is 15 amino acids. The CDR3 sequence: CASSASGSSDNEQFF.

The chain combines TRBV4-1 with TRBJ1-6; checking the TCRdb D call of TRBD1 is not possible without DNA. In germline, CDR1 is MGHRA, CDR2 YSYEKL. This CDR3 comprises 17 residues. CDR3 region: CASSQDLRDIYNSPLHF.

The chain has TRBV12-3 or TRBV12-4 and TRBJ2-3; TCRdb lists TRBD2, though no DNA is available to test this call. This CDR3 region has 13 residues. The CDR3 protein is CASSFLLTDTQYF.

The chain is built from TRBV27 and TRBJ1-5; no DNA is available, so the TRBD1 call from TCRdb remains unchecked. The CDR3 is 13 residues long. Looked up from germline, CDR1 is MNHEY and CDR2 is SMNVEV (reference sequence). This chain's CDR3 is CASSPMTGQPQHF.

The chain recombines TRBV29-1 with TRBJ2-7; TCRdb returns TRBD1, unconfirmable since there is no DNA. CDR1 and CDR2 from the germline V gene are SQVTM and ANQGSEA. This CDR3 has 12 residues. The CDR3 loop is CSVEDRGYEQYF.

The chain has TRBV19 and TRBJ1-1. This CDR3 is built from 12 residues. Germline CDR1 reads LNHDA; CDR2 reads SQIVND (reference sequence). The CDR3 region is CASSPQPREAFF.

The chain employs TRBV7-7 and TRBJ2-1; TCRdb gives TRBD1 as the D gene, but with no DNA this cannot be confirmed. Germline CDR1 SSHAT, CDR2 FNYEAQ (reference sequence). CDR3 length: 16 residues. CDR3 sequence: CASSLGPPGQDNEQFF. Based on the CDR3 plus reference TRBV7-7 and TRBJ2-1, the full variable domain is GAGVSQSPRYKVTKRGQDVTLRCDPISSHATLYWYQQALGQGPEFLTYFNYEAQPDKSGLPSDRFSAERPEGSISTLTIQRTEQRDSAMYRCASSLGPPGQDNEQFFGPGTRLTVL.

CDR3 loop: CASRAPLAGRPSSYNEQFF. The V and J genes are TRBV28 and TRBJ2-1; TCRdb reports TRBD2, a call that lacks DNA to check it against. CDR3 size: 19 residues. CDR1 and CDR2 (germline): MDHEN, SYDVKM.

The CDR3 region is CSAREVPSAREAFF. V and J are TRBV20-1 and TRBJ1-1. The germline CDR1 and CDR2 sequences are DFQATT and SNEGSKA (reference sequence). CDR3 length: 14 residues.

The V and J genes are TRBV27 and TRBJ2-3; TCRdb's D gene call, TRBD2, goes unchecked for lack of DNA. The CDR3 consists of 18 residues. CDR1 is MNHEY and CDR2 is SMNVEV in the germline V gene (reference sequence). CDR3 protein: CASQRWATSGRAGDTQYF.

This chain connects TRBV29-1 to TRBJ1-1; TCRdb designates TRBD1, a call that cannot be tested without DNA. Germline V gene sequence: CDR1 SQVTM, CDR2 ANQGSEA. The CDR3 contains 12 residues. Here the CDR3 reads CSGTEMNTEAFF.

The chain employs TRBV30 and TRBJ2-1; TCRdb reports TRBD2, a call that lacks DNA to check it against. The CDR3 runs 17 residues. Germline loops: CDR1 GTSNPN, CDR2 SVGIG (reference sequence). The CDR3 reads CAWSVKSIELAGDEQFF.

This chain uses TRBV7-9 with TRBJ2-5; TCRdb's D gene call, TRBD1, goes unchecked for lack of DNA. Germline values: CDR1 SEHNR, CDR2 FQNEAQ (reference sequence). The CDR3 has 16 amino acids. The CDR3 here is CASSSGQGANQETQYF. Looking up the rest from reference TRBV7-9 and TRBJ2-5 gives the full variable domain: DTGVSQNPRHKITKRGQNVTFRCDPISEHNRLYWYRQTLGQGPEFLTYFQNEAQLEKSRLLSDRFSAERPKGSFSTLEIQRTEQGDSAMYLCASSSGQGANQETQYFGPGTRLLVL.

The chain couples TRBV7-9 to TRBJ2-2. The CDR3 length is 13 residues. Germline values: CDR1 SEHNR, CDR2 FQNEAQ (reference sequence). CDR3 residues: CASSLDGYGELFF.

This chain uses TRBV27 with TRBJ2-5; lacking DNA, the TRBD2 call made by TCRdb goes unchecked. Germline assignment: CDR1 MNHEY and CDR2 SMNVEV (reference sequence). CDR3 size: 14 residues. The CDR3 spells CASRLAGGQETQYF.

The rearrangement uses TRBV5-1 and TRBJ1-1. Germline-derived CDR1 and CDR2 are SGHRS and YFSETQ. This CDR3 has 14 residues. CDR3 region: CASSLWGEGTEAFF.

This chain uses TRBV7-2 with TRBJ2-5; TCRdb reports TRBD2, a call that lacks DNA to check it against. The CDR3 is 14 amino acids. The germline V gene encodes CDR1 SGHTA and CDR2 FQGNSA. The CDR3 spells CASRPPVYRETQYF.

J is TRBJ2-2 and V is TRBV6-4; the TRBD2 assignment by TCRdb is unverifiable without DNA. The CDR3 length is 15 residues. Germline V gives CDR1 MRHNA, CDR2 SNTAGT. This CDR3 is CASSVASGTPGELFF.